One and the same sample provided the 11 T cell receptor beta chains below, sequenced in a study of T cells in Graves' hyperthyroidism and ophthalmopathy. Regions amplified from RNA transcripts were the TCR beta CDR3 regions. A set of HTBI primers served as the primers for a first-round RT-PCR of the TCR CDR3. TCRdb re-analysed the multiplex PCR reads in MiXCR, keeping a single row per CDR3 protein. This sample has under 350,000 distinct CDR3 sequences; more than 15% occur once, and the top ten carry approximately 57%. Specimen: blood. The source of these receptors is a woman between 55 and 75 years old with Graves' ophthalmopathy.

The chain couples TRBV4-1 to TRBJ2-1, with a weak D call TRBD2 (5 bases). V lost 4 bases and J lost 4, with 14 bases in between. Germline V gene lookup returns CDR1 MGHRA and CDR2 YSYEKL. The CDR3 is 15 residues long. The CDR3, as DNA: TGCGCCAGCAGCCGCCTAGGCGAGGGTTACAATGAGCAGTTCTTC. It is translated as CASSRLGEGYNEQFF.

Comments on this clonotype: Since a much larger clone is just one base distant, this may be a read error. The chain has TRBV7-8 and TRBJ2-7; D unclear. Trimming removed 6 bases at V and 1 base at J, with 16 bases between. CDR1 SGHVS and CDR2 FQNEAQ come from the germline V gene. The CDR3 is 15 amino acids. CDR3 sequence: CASRETGGSSYEQYF. CDR3 nucleotides: TGTGCCAGCAGAGAAACTGGCGGTTCTTCCTACGAGCAGTACTTC.

This clonotype was found many times. The chain employs TRBV12-5 and TRBJ2-7; 10 bases line up with TRBD1. The ends lost 7 bases at V and 1 base at J; junction bases unmatched: 16. CDR1 is LGHNT, CDR2 FRNRAP, per germline. The CDR3 is made up of 18 amino acids. This chain's CDR3 is CASALDRGNFLVSYEQYF. The DNA for the CDR3 is TGTGCTAGTGCTCTGGACAGGGGGAATTTCCTGGTTTCCTACGAGCAGTACTTC.

This clonotype came up a few times. The chain has TRBV5-4 and TRBJ2-1, with 14 positions matching TRBD2. Per germline, CDR1 SGHNT and CDR2 YYREEE (reference sequence). The CDR3 is 16 residues long. J gave up 7 bases and V 4 bases, and 7 bases lay outside the gene matches. The chain's CDR3 is CASSLGGLAGGNEQFF. In nucleotides, the CDR3 is TGTGCCAGCAGCCTAGGTGGACTAGCGGGAGGAAATGAGCAGTTCTTC.

On this clonotype: With a much larger clone just one base away, this may be a read error. CDR3 protein: CATGRDREQPQHF. The CDR3 DNA reads TGTGCCACAGGACGGGACAGGGAGCAGCCCCAGCATTTT. This sequence joins TRBV2 and TRBJ1-5; 9 bases map to TRBD1. This CDR3 has 13 amino acids. CDR1 is SNHLY, CDR2 FYNNEI, per germline. The V and J ends lost 10 bases and 7 bases, in that order; junction bases with no gene match: 8.

This clonotype showed up just a few times. CDR3 loop: CASSTRDRGTSNYGYTF. CDR3 sequence (DNA): TGTGCCAGCAGCACCCGGGACAGGGGCACCTCCAACTATGGCTACACCTTC. The chain combines TRBV7-2 with TRBJ1-2, with 10 bases matching TRBD1. Germline loops: CDR1 SGHTA, CDR2 FQGNSA. This CDR3 is 17 amino acids long. V gave up 5 bases and J gave up 2 bases; unmatched junction bases: 11.

Ten or more counts support this clonotype. The chain has TRBV7-2 and TRBJ2-3, with TRBD2 matching over 12 bases. The CDR3 extends over 16 amino acids. The V gene end was trimmed by 5 bases and the J gene end by 6 bases; junction bases not matched to a gene: 9. Germline loops: CDR1 SGHTA, CDR2 FQGNSA. CDR3 region: CASSRLAGAIQDTQYF. CDR3 DNA sequence: TGTGCCAGCAGCCGACTAGCGGGGGCCATACAGGATACGCAGTATTTT.

This clonotype was counted ten times or more. The CDR3 protein is CASSYSRGPYNEQFF. The CDR3 nucleotides are TGTGCCAGCAGTTACTCGAGGGGCCCGTACAATGAGCAGTTCTTC. V and J are TRBV6-5 and TRBJ2-1, with D perhaps matching TRBD1 or TRBD2 (5 bases each). This CDR3 region has 15 residues. V lost 0 bases to trimming and J lost 4 bases, with 10 bases between them. CDR1 is MNHEY and CDR2 is SVGAGI in the germline V gene.

Many counts were recorded for this clonotype. This chain uses TRBV7-9 with TRBJ1-1, with 9 bases that match TRBD1. Germline assignment: CDR1 SEHNR and CDR2 FQNEAQ (reference sequence). V lost 3 bases, J lost 3 bases, and 2 bases stayed unmatched. The length of the CDR3 is 14 residues. The CDR3 protein is CASSFRDRDTEAFF. The CDR3 bases are TGTGCCAGCAGCTTTAGGGACAGGGACACTGAAGCTTTCTTT. Full variable domain (missing parts from reference TRBV7-9 and TRBJ1-1): DTGVSQNPRHKITKRGQNVTFRCDPISEHNRLYWYRQTLGQGPEFLTYFQNEAQLEKSRLLSDRFSAERPKGSFSTLEIQRTEQGDSAMYLCASSFRDRDTEAFFGQGTRLTVV.

The chain employs TRBV2 and TRBJ2-3, with 15 bases matching TRBD2. Germline V CDR1 and CDR2: SNHLY, FYNNEI. The CDR3 runs to 16 residues. V was clipped by 6 bases and J by 3 bases; unmatched bases: 4. The CDR3 region is CASRGTSGGRTDTQYF. CDR3 nucleotide sequence: TGTGCCAGCAGGGGGACTAGCGGGGGGAGGACAGATACGCAGTATTTT. The entire variable domain, with the rest obtained from reference TRBV2 and TRBJ2-3, is as follows: EPEVTQTPSHQVTQMGQEVILRCVPISNHLYFYWYRQILGQKVEFLVSFYNNEISEKSEIFDDQFSVERPDGSNFTLKIRSTKLEDSAMYFCASRGTSGGRTDTQYFGPGTRLTVL.

The rearrangement uses TRBV19 and TRBJ1-5, with 7 nucleotides matching TRBD1. Germline V gives CDR1 LNHDA, CDR2 SQIVND (reference sequence). The V and J ends lost 6 bases and 6 bases, in that order; junction bases with no gene match: 5. CDR3 size: 13 residues. CDR3 sequence (DNA): TGTGCCAGTAGACCGACAGGGCGTCAGCCCCAGCATTTT. Its translation is CASRPTGRQPQHF.